The 24 T cell receptor beta chains below come from one sample, sequenced in a study of PD-1 and CTLA-4 blockade in melanoma. Sequenced by immunoSEQ multiplex PCR; TCRdb stores in-frame clones only, minus some. Here the sample spans 9,500 to 13,000 clones, 82% being singletons. The material was CD8+ T cells from peripheral blood, obtained from a patient given anti-PD-1 treatment. The receptor set was obtained from a human donor with melanoma.

The V and J genes are TRBV29-1 and TRBJ1-2; TRBD1 matches at 9 bases. The CDR3 is made up of 12 amino acids. V shed 4 bases and J 7 bases; nucleotides not matched to a gene: 4. The germline gives CDR1 SQVTM, CDR2 ANQGSEA. CDR3 residues: CSVAGQGGGYTF. CDR3 DNA sequence: TGCAGCGTTGCGGGACAGGGTGGTGGCTACACCTTC.

The chain employs TRBV13 and TRBJ2-7; a weak D match, TRBD2 (5 bases). V was clipped by 5 bases and J by 2 bases, with 13 bases between them. The CDR3 has 14 amino acids. CDR1 and CDR2 from the germline V gene are PRHDT and FYEKMQ (reference sequence). CDR3 in amino acids: CASSPGLDAYEQYF. The CDR3 DNA sequence: TGTGCCAGCAGCCCCGGACTGGACGCCTACGAGCAGTACTTC.

The rearrangement links TRBV7-9 to TRBJ2-7, with D unresolved. The CDR3 is 15 residues long. Germline CDR1 SEHNR, CDR2 FQNEAQ (reference sequence). Trimming took 5 bases from V and 7 from J, leaving 21 bases between them. CDR3 amino acids: CASSPRGSRSWEQYF. CDR3 sequence (DNA): TGTGCCAGCAGCCCTAGAGGCTCAAGATCGTGGGAGCAGTACTTC.

The chain couples TRBV5-8 to TRBJ1-6; D call uncertain. Germline CDR1 SGHTS, CDR2 YDEGEE. Deletions cut 3 bases from V and 0 bases from J, with 10 bases between. There are 16 residues in the CDR3. The CDR3 loop is CASSSHMGSYNSPLHF. In DNA, the CDR3 is TGTGCCAGCAGCTCCCATATGGGCTCCTATAATTCACCCCTCCACTTT. Filled out from reference TRBV5-8 and TRBJ1-6, the complete variable domain reads EAGVTQSPTHLIKTRGQQATLRCSPISGHTSVYWYQQALGLGLQFLLWYDEGEERNRGNFPPRFSGRQFPNYSSELNVNALELEDSALYLCASSSHMGSYNSPLHFGNGTRLTVT.

This sequence joins TRBV7-9 and TRBJ2-1; tentatively, D is TRBD1 or TRBD2 (5 bases each). Trimming cost V 4 bases and J 8 bases, with 24 bases left between them. Germline assignment: CDR1 SEHNR and CDR2 FQNEAQ (reference sequence). The CDR3 is 17 amino acids. In DNA form, the CDR3 reads TGTGCCAGCAGCTCTACCGGGACCCGCGAAGCTGTCGATGAGCAGTTCTTC. Its translation: CASSSTGTREAVDEQFF.

J is TRBJ1-1 and V is TRBV27, with 8 bases fitting TRBD1. The V segment lost 3 bases and the J segment 5 bases; nucleotides outside the gene matches: 8. CDR1 MNHEY and CDR2 SMNVEV come from the germline V gene (reference sequence). The CDR3 consists of 15 residues. The CDR3 DNA reads as TGTGCCAGCAGTTTGGGACAGGCCCTGGGGACTGAAGCTTTCTTT. Protein sequence: CASSLGQALGTEAFF.

V gene TRBV30 combines with J gene TRBJ2-1; no firm D call. The germline V gene encodes CDR1 GTSNPN and CDR2 SVGIG (reference sequence). The germline V and J ends were trimmed by 2 bases and 9 bases, with 14 bases remaining between them. The CDR3 contains 13 residues. The CDR3 coding sequence is TGTGCCTGGAGTATAGCACCCGCTAGTGAGCAGTTCTTC. It codes for CAWSIAPASEQFF.

The chain employs TRBV7-9 and TRBJ2-5; TRBD1 matches at 7 bases. CDR1 is SEHNR, CDR2 FQNEAQ, per germline (reference sequence). The V segment lost 0 bases and the J segment 2 bases; nucleotides outside the gene matches: 6. The CDR3 extends over 16 amino acids. The CDR3, as DNA: TGTGCCAGCAGCTTAGCCCGGGACAGCAGTCAAGAGACCCAGTACTTC. Translating gives CASSLARDSSQETQYF.

The V and J genes are TRBV9 and TRBJ2-1, with no clear D. Germline CDR1 and CDR2: SGDLS and YYNGEE. V was cut by 1 base and J by 5 bases, with 1 base left in between. The CDR3 spans 11 residues. The CDR3 region has the DNA TGTGCCAGCAGCGTAAACAATGAGCAGTTCTTC. Its translation is CASSVNNEQFF.

The chain carries TRBV4-1 and TRBJ2-2; D gene ambiguous. V shed 1 base and J shed 5 bases, with 8 bases lying between them. The CDR3 contains 14 residues. The germline V gene has CDR1 MGHRA and CDR2 YSYEKL. In nucleotides, the CDR3 is TGCGCCAGCAGCCAAGCGCCAGAAACCGGGGAGCTGTTTTTT. This sequence encodes CASSQAPETGELFF.

The chain joins TRBV6-1 to TRBJ1-5; a weak D match, TRBD1 (5 bases). The length of the CDR3 is 13 residues. The germline CDR1 and CDR2 sequences are MNHNS and SASEGT. V was trimmed by 3 bases and J by 4 bases, leaving 7 bases between them. The CDR3 sequence: CASSDGGNQPQHF. CDR3 coding DNA: TGTGCCAGCAGTGATGGGGGGAATCAGCCCCAGCATTTT.

The chain employs TRBV12-5 and TRBJ1-2; 9 positions agree with TRBD1. V shed 4 bases and J 3 bases; nucleotides not matched to a gene: 9. CDR1 and CDR2 (germline): LGHNT, FRNRAP. This CDR3 region has 16 residues. The DNA of the CDR3 is TGTGCTAGTGGTTCCGGGACAGGGTTATTTGACTATGGCTACACCTTC. It translates to CASGSGTGLFDYGYTF.

This clone was counted once. J is TRBJ1-1 and V is TRBV6-2 or TRBV6-3; possibly TRBD1 for D (5 bases). Germline assignment: CDR1 MNHEY and CDR2 SVGEGT. Trimming took 2 bases from V and 7 from J, leaving 11 bases between them. CDR3 size: 13 residues. This CDR3 reads CASSYGGGVEAFF. CDR3 bases: TGTGCCAGCAGTTACGGGGGAGGAGTTGAAGCTTTCTTT.

CDR3 sequence reads: CATSTSLAGGLRDTQYF. The CDR3 DNA sequence: TGTGCCACCAGCACCAGTCTAGCGGGGGGGCTTAGGGATACGCAGTATTTT. This chain joins TRBV15 and TRBJ2-3; 12 bases line up with TRBD2. CDR3 size: 17 residues. Germline V gene data show CDR1 as LNHNV and CDR2 as YYDKDF (reference sequence). With V trimmed by 4 bases and J by 6 bases, 11 bases remained unmatched.

This sequence joins TRBV7-9 and TRBJ1-6; D uncertain. V lost 5 bases and J 5 bases, leaving 10 bases between the germline ends. CDR3 length: 14 residues. Germline V CDR1 and CDR2: SEHNR, FQNEAQ (reference sequence). CDR3 sequence (DNA): TGTGCCAGCAGCCCTACAGTTAATAATTCACCCCTCCACTTT. Protein: CASSPTVNNSPLHF. The full variable domain, with the rest looked up from reference TRBV7-9 and TRBJ1-6, is DTGVSQNPRHKITKRGQNVTFRCDPISEHNRLYWYRQTLGQGPEFLTYFQNEAQLEKSRLLSDRFSAERPKGSFSTLEIQRTEQGDSAMYLCASSPTVNNSPLHFGNGTRLTVT.

Here the CDR3 DNA reads TGTGCCAGCAGCCTTAGGACAGGCAGCTCCTACAATGAGCAGTTCTTC. This codes for CASSLRTGSSYNEQFF. The chain recombines TRBV5-6 with TRBJ2-1; 7 bases are a match to TRBD1. Germline assignment: CDR1 SGHDT and CDR2 YYEEEE. J lost 0 bases, V lost 4 bases, and 7 bases had no gene match. CDR3 length: 16 amino acids.

The chain uses TRBV12-3 or TRBV12-4 and TRBJ1-1; unclear D gene. The V and J ends lost 0 bases and 4 bases respectively, with 6 bases between them. The CDR3 length is 13 residues. The DNA of the CDR3 is TGTGCCAGCAGTTTAGCCAAGTCCACTGAAGCTTTCTTT. Amino acid sequence: CASSLAKSTEAFF.

The chain has TRBV6-6 and TRBJ2-1; 8 bases match TRBD2. The CDR3 is made up of 13 amino acids. Germline loops: CDR1 MNHNY, CDR2 SVGAGI (reference sequence). As DNA, the CDR3 is TGTGCAGTCTCGGGACTAGTCCTCAATGAGCAGTTCTTC. This codes for CAVSGLVLNEQFF.

This clone appeared a single time. The rearrangement links TRBV5-5 to TRBJ2-2, with 7 nucleotides matching TRBD2. In germline, CDR1 is SGHKS, CDR2 YYEKEE (reference sequence). V shed 1 base, J shed 0 bases, and the junction held 3 bases outside the gene matches. The CDR3 runs 16 residues. The CDR3 reads CASSLRLAANTGELFF. CDR3 nucleotides: TGTGCCAGCAGCTTGAGGCTAGCGGCGAACACCGGGGAGCTGTTTTTT.

The CDR3 reads CASSQDFSEPQEKLFF. CDR3 nucleotides: TGTGCCAGCAGCCAAGATTTCTCGGAGCCTCAGGAAAAACTGTTTTTT. The chain links TRBV4-2 to TRBJ1-4; D not resolved. The CDR3 sequence is 16 residues long. The germline V and J ends were trimmed by 0 bases and 8 bases, with 16 bases remaining between them. Germline values: CDR1 LGHNA, CDR2 YNFKEQ.

This sequence joins TRBV5-8 and TRBJ1-1, with TRBD1 matching 8 bases. In germline, CDR1 is SGHTS, CDR2 YDEGEE. Losses at the gene ends were 5 bases for V and 5 bases for J; bases not matched to a gene: 8. The CDR3 runs 14 residues. The chain's CDR3 is CASRRDRGLTEAFF. CDR3 sequence (DNA): TGTGCCAGCAGGCGTGACAGGGGACTTACTGAAGCTTTCTTT.

The V gene is TRBV6-5, the J gene TRBJ1-2; no firm D call. This CDR3 region has 13 residues. Germline-derived CDR1 and CDR2 are MNHEY and SVGAGI. V lost 7 bases and J 6 bases, leaving 15 bases between the germline ends. CDR3 sequence reads: CASTGGGRDGYTF. As DNA, the CDR3 is TGTGCCAGCACAGGTGGAGGAAGAGATGGCTACACCTTC.

CDR3 in amino acids: CAWTTGQGVHEQYF. The CDR3 region has the DNA TGTGCCTGGACAACAGGACAGGGAGTCCACGAGCAGTACTTC. The chain is built from TRBV30 and TRBJ2-7; TRBD1 agrees at 8 bases. CDR3 length equals 14 residues. Losses at the gene ends were 4 bases for V and 5 bases for J; bases not matched to a gene: 10. From germline, CDR1 is GTSNPN and CDR2 SVGIG (reference sequence).

The chain joins TRBV4-3 to TRBJ1-1; TRBD1 matches at 7 bases. In germline, CDR1 is LGHNA, CDR2 YSLEER. V lost 3 bases, J lost 4 bases, and 8 bases stayed unmatched. This CDR3 comprises 15 residues. The CDR3 DNA reads TGCGCCAGCAGCCAGCACACGTCAGGGGGCACTGAAGCTTTCTTT. Its protein is CASSQHTSGGTEAFF.